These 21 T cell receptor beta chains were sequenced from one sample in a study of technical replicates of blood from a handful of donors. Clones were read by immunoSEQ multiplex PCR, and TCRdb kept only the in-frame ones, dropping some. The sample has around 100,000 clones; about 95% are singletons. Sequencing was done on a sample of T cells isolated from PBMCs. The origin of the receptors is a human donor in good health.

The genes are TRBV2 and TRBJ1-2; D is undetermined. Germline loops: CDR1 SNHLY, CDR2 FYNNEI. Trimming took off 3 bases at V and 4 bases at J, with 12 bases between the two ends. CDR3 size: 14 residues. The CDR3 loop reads CASSETQTLYGYTF. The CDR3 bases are TGTGCCAGCAGTGAGACACAGACACTCTATGGCTACACCTTC. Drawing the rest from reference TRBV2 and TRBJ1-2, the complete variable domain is EPEVTQTPSHQVTQMGQEVILRCVPISNHLYFYWYRQILGQKVEFLVSFYNNEISEKSEIFDDQFSVERPDGSNFTLKIRSTKLEDSAMYFCASSETQTLYGYTFGSGTRLTVV.

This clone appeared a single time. In nucleotides, the CDR3 is TGTGCCAGCAGTGAATCTTTCGCAGCGCCTAACTATGGCTACACCTTC. Translation: CASSESFAAPNYGYTF. This chain joins TRBV25-1 and TRBJ1-2; the D is unclear. V gave up 1 base and J gave up 0 bases, with 12 bases separating them. This CDR3 has 16 amino acids. Per the germline V gene, CDR1 is MGHDK and CDR2 is SYGVNS.

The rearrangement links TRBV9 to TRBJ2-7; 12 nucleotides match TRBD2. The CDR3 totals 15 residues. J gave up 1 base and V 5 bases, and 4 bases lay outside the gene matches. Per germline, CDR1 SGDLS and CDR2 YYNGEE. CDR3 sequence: CASSRGLAGSYEQYF. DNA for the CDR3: TGTGCCAGCAGTCGAGGACTAGCGGGGTCCTACGAGCAGTACTTC. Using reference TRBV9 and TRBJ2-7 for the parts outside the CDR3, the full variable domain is DSGVTQTPKHLITATGQRVTLRCSPRSGDLSVYWYQQSLDQGLQFLIQYYNGEERAKGNILERFSAQQFPDLHSELNLSSLELGDSALYFCASSRGLAGSYEQYFGPGTRLTVT.

The CDR3 region is CASTNLSGWQPQHF. The CDR3 region has the DNA TGTGCCAGTACCAACCTCTCGGGGTGGCAGCCCCAGCATTTT. This chain uses TRBV19 with TRBJ1-5; D gene ambiguous. V was pared by 7 bases and J by 7 bases, with 17 bases between. The CDR3 extends over 14 amino acids. The V gene's germline CDR1 is LNHDA and CDR2 SQIVND (reference sequence).

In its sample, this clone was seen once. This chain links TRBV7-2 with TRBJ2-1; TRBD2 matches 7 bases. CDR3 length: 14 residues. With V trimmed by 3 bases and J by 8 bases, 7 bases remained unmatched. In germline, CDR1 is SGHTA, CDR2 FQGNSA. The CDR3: CASSFESGRYEQFF. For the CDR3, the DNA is TGTGCCAGCAGCTTTGAGTCCGGGAGGTATGAGCAGTTCTTC.

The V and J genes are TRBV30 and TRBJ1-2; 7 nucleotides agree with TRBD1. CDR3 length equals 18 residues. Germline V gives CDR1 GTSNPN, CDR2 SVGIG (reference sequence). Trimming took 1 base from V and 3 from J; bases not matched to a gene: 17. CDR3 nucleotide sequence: TGTGCCTGGAGTGCCCTACCAGGGGGATATGCGATGGACTATGGCTACACCTTC. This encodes CAWSALPGGYAMDYGYTF.

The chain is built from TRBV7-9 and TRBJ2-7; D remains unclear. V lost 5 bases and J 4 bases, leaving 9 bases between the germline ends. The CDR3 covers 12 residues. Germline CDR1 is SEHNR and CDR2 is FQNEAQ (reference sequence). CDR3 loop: CASSPPGYEQYF. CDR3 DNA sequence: TGTGCCAGCAGCCCTCCAGGTTACGAGCAGTACTTC.

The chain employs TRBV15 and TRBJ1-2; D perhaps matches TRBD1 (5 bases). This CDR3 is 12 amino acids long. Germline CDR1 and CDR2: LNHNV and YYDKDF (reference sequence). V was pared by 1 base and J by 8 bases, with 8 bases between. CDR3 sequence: CATSRAGVGYTF. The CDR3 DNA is TGTGCCACCAGCAGAGCGGGGGTCGGCTACACCTTC.

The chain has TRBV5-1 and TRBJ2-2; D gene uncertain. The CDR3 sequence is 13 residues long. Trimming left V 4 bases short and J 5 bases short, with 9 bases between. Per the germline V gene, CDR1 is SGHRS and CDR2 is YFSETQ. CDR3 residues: CASSPDITGELFF. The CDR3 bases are TGCGCCAGCAGCCCTGACATAACCGGGGAGCTGTTTTTT. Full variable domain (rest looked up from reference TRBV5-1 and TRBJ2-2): KAGVTQTPRYLIKTRGQQVTLSCSPISGHRSVSWYQQTPGQGLQFLFEYFSETQRNKGNFPGRFSGRQFSNSRSEMNVSTLELGDSALYLCASSPDITGELFFGEGSRLTVL.

CDR3 DNA: TGCGCCAGCAGCGAGGTTAATAGCAATCAGCCCCAGCATTTT. This codes for CASSEVNSNQPQHF. The genes are TRBV10-2 and TRBJ1-5; D is unclear. V gave up 6 bases and J gave up 0 bases, with 9 bases separating them. There are 14 residues in the CDR3. Per the germline V gene, CDR1 is WSHSY and CDR2 is SAAADI.

The CDR3 DNA reads TGTGCCAGCAGGGACAGGGGCCAAGAGACCCAGTACTTC. As protein: CASRDRGQETQYF. The V call is TRBV7-8, the J call TRBJ2-5; 9 bases line up with TRBD1. The junction had 0 bases not matched to a gene; V was cut back by 6 bases and J by 1 base. The CDR3 extends over 13 amino acids. Germline values: CDR1 SGHVS, CDR2 FQNEAQ. The entire variable domain, with the rest obtained from reference TRBV7-8 and TRBJ2-5, is as follows: GAGVSQSPRYKVAKRGQDVALRCDPISGHVSLFWYQQALGQGPEFLTYFQNEAQLDKSGLPSDRFFAERPEGSVSTLKIQRTQQEDSAVYLCASRDRGQETQYFGPGTRLLVL.

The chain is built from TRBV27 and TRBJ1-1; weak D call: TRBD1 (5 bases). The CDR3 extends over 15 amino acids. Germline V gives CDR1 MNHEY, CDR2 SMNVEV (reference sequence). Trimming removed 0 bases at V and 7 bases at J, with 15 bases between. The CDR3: CASSLSGGGQFEAFF. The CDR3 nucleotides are TGTGCCAGCAGTTTATCGGGGGGAGGGCAGTTTGAAGCTTTCTTT.

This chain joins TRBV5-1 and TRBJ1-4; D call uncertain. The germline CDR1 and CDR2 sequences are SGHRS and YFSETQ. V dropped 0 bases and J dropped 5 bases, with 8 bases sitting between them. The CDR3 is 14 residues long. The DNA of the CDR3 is TGCGCCAGCAGCTTGGTGGCGGGGAATGAAAAACTGTTTTTT. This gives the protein CASSLVAGNEKLFF.

CDR3 nucleotides: TGCGCCAGCAGCCACTCGCCCGGACTAGCGGGCTACGAGCAGTACTTC. Its protein is CASSHSPGLAGYEQYF. The chain has TRBV4-1 and TRBJ2-7; 11 positions agree with TRBD2. The germline V gene has CDR1 MGHRA and CDR2 YSYEKL. The CDR3 runs to 16 residues. J gave up 3 bases and V 3 bases, and 7 bases lay outside the gene matches.

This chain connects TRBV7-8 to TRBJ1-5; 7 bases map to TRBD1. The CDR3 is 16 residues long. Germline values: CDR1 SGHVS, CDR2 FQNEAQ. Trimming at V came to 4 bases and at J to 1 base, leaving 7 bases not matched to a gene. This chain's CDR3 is CASSSEGARSNQPQHF. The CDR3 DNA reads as TGTGCCAGCAGCTCGGAGGGGGCGCGGAGCAATCAGCCCCAGCATTTT. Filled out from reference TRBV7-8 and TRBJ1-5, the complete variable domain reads GAGVSQSPRYKVAKRGQDVALRCDPISGHVSLFWYQQALGQGPEFLTYFQNEAQLDKSGLPSDRFFAERPEGSVSTLKIQRTQQEDSAVYLCASSSEGARSNQPQHFGDGTRLSIL.

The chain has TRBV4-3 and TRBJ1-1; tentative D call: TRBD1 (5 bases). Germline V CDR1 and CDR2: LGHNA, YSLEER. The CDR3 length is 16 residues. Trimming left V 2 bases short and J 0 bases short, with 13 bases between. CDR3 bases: TGCGCCAGCAGCCAAAAGCAGGGCGTTATGAACACTGAAGCTTTCTTT. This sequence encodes CASSQKQGVMNTEAFF.

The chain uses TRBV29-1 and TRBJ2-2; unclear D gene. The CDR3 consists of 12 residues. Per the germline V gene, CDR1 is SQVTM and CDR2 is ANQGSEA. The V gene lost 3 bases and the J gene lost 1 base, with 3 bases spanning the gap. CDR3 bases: TGCAGCGTTGACTGGAACACCGGGGAGCTGTTTTTT. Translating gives CSVDWNTGELFF.

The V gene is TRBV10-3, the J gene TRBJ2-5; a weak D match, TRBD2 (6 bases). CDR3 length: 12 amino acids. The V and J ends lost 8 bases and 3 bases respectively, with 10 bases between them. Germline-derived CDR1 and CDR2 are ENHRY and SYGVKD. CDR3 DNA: TGTGCCATCTCGGGACTGGAAGAGACCCAGTACTTC. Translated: CAISGLEETQYF.

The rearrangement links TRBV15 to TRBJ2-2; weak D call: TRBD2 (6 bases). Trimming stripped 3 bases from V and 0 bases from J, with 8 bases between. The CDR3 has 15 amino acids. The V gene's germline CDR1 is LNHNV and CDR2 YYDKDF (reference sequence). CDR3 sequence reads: CATSRGGANTGELFF. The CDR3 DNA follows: TGTGCCACCAGCAGGGGAGGCGCGAACACCGGGGAGCTGTTTTTT.

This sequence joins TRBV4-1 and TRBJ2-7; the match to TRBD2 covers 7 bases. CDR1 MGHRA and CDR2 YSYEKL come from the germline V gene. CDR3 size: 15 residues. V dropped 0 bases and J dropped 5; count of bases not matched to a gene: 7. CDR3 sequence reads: CASSQDVGRWNEQYF. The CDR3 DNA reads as TGCGCCAGCAGCCAAGATGTCGGGAGGTGGAACGAGCAGTACTTC.

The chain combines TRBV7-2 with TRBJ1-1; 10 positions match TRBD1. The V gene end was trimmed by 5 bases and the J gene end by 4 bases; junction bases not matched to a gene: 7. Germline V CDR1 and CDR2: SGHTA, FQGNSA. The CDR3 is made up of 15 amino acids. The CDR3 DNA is TGTGCCAGCAGCCCCCGGGACAGGGGCCCCACTGAAGCTTTCTTT. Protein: CASSPRDRGPTEAFF.